The present TCR beta chain was sequenced within a study of post-analysis software for immune sequencing data. Turning to the study itself: Clinical courses comprised relapsing-remitting, secondary progressive and progressive-relapsing multiple sclerosis. The study's findings and limits: In multiple sclerosis, normalized Chao1 diversity was significantly below that of controls. TRBV segments more frequent in patients than in controls numbered roughly 5 and included TRBV5-6, TRBV5-1 and TRBV20-1.

The CDR3 has 14 residues. V was pared by 6 bases and J by 7 bases, with 9 bases of the junction left unmatched. Looked up from germline, CDR1 is SNHLY and CDR2 is FYNNEI. Unique molecular identifiers were carried by the TCR beta cDNA libraries. TCRdb independently ran MiXCR on the PCR reads; one entry per CDR3 protein. This sample has 430,000 or so distinct CDR3 sequences, with 39% found just once. A single count supports this clonotype. Its specificity is unknown. The sequence derives from a girl aged 2 to 9 with multiple sclerosis. Sample: blood. The gene calls are TRBV2 and TRBJ2-1; 7 bases are a match to TRBD2. CDR3: CASRLGLVVNEQFF. Here the CDR3 DNA reads TGTGCCAGCAGATTAGGACTAGTGGTAAATGAGCAGTTCTTC.